This T cell receptor (beta chain) was sequenced during a study of T cell repertoires in cytomegalovirus infection. Looking at the study overall: Recently identified HLA-C-restricted CMV epitopes were used, and well-studied HLA-B-restricted CMV epitopes were used as well. CMV infection plus the matching HLA type was flagged by public TCR beta signatures.

Note on this clonotype: Its specificity is unknown.

The CDR3 totals 13 residues. Trimming removed 1 base from V and 5 bases from J, with 8 bases in between. Germline V gene lookup returns CDR1 MNHEY and CDR2 SVGAGI. TCRdb reprocessed the reads with MiXCR, giving one entry per CDR3 protein. The sample lists more than 300,000 distinct CDR3 sequences, nearly 35% occurring once. Regarding the study as a whole: Cumulative public TCR beta family frequency identified carriers of CMV plus the relevant HLA.

The sample consisted of cultured PBMCs, taken from culture after CMV antigen stimulation. This TCR came from a human donor in good health (CMV status not recorded). Some clones in this sample may be carry-over from other donors' samples. V usage is TRBV6-5 and J usage is TRBJ1-2; D is ambiguous. The CDR3 reads CASSYFPGYGYTF. As DNA, the CDR3 is TGTGCCAGCAGTTACTTCCCTGGGTATGGCTACACCTTC.